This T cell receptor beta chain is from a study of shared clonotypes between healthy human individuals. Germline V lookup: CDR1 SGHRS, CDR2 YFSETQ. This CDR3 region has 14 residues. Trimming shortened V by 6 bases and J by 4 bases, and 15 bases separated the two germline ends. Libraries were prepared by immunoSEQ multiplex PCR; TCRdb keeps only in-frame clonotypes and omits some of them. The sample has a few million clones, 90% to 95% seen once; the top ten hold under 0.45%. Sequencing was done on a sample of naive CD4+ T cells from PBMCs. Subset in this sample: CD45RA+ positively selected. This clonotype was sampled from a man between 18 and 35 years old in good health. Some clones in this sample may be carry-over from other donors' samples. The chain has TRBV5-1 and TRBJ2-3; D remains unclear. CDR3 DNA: TGCGCCAGCACCTTAGGCCGCGCCCCAGATACGCAGTATTTT. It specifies CASTLGRAPDTQYF.